A single T cell receptor (beta chain) is shown here with its context. The data stem from a study of shared clonotypes between healthy human individuals. The CDR3 has 17 residues. Germline V gene lookup returns CDR1 SGHTA and CDR2 FQGTGA. Losses at the gene ends were 3 bases for V and 0 bases for J; bases not matched to a gene: 9. The assay was immunoSEQ multiplex PCR, and TCRdb's table has in-frame clones only and misses some. The data hold around 2.5 million clones, with 80% to 95% observed a single time. The sequencing input was naive CD4+ T cells from PBMCs. Documented subset: CD45RA+ positively selected. This clonotype was obtained from a man younger than 35 in good health. Some clones in this sample may be carry-over from other donors' samples. The chain employs TRBV7-3 and TRBJ1-2; 8 nucleotides align to TRBD1. In nucleotides, the CDR3 is TGTGCCAGCAGCTTGACAGGGGAACTTAATCCTAACTATGGCTACACCTTC. Translated: CASSLTGELNPNYGYTF.